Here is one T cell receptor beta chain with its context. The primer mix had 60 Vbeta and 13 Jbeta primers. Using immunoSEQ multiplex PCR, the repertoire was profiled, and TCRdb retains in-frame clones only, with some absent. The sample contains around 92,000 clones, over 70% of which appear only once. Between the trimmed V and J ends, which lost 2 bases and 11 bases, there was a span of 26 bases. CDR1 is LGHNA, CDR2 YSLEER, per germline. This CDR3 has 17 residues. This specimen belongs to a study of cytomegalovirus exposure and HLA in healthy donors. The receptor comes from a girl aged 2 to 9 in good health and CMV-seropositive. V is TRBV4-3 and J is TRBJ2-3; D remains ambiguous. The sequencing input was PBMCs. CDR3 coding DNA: TGCGCCAGCAGCCAAATTAAGATTATTCCTCCCGCAGGTGGGCAGTATTTT. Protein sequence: CASSQIKIIPPAGGQYF.